These 17 T cell receptor beta chains were all obtained from the same sample, sequenced in a study of shared clonotypes between healthy human individuals. Terminally differentiated effector memory CD45RA+ cells were left out of the naive CD8 fraction, which was CD45RO-negative and positively selected for CCR7. Some clones are missing from TCRdb's copy, which holds only in-frame ones; the method was immunoSEQ multiplex PCR. The sample lists just over 2,000,000 clones, approximately 94% seen once, with 0.9% to 1.3% in the top ten. Sequenced: naive CD8+ T cells sorted from blood. These receptors came from a man aged 18-30 years in good health.

V usage is TRBV11-2 and J usage is TRBJ2-7, with D hard to call. This CDR3 is 10 amino acids long. Germline loops: CDR1 SGHAT, CDR2 FQNNGV. V lost 3 bases and J lost 6, with 3 bases in between. Here the CDR3 reads CASSFVEQYF. The CDR3 coding sequence is TGTGCCAGCAGCTTCGTCGAGCAGTACTTC.

The V call is TRBV9, the J call TRBJ1-6; D gene unclear. The germline V gene encodes CDR1 SGDLS and CDR2 YYNGEE. The CDR3 is 13 amino acids. Trimming removed 0 bases from V and 8 bases from J, with 6 bases in between. CDR3 bases: TGTGCCAGCAGCGTAGATGAGTATTCACCCCTCCACTTT. It encodes CASSVDEYSPLHF.

About this clone itself: This sample also contains other DNA sequences that code for the same CDR3. The chain has TRBV7-9 and TRBJ2-7; 10 nucleotides align to TRBD1. The CDR3 covers 15 residues. V shed 3 bases and J 1 base; nucleotides not matched to a gene: 3. The germline V gene encodes CDR1 SEHNR and CDR2 FQNEAQ (reference sequence). CDR3 DNA: TGTGCCAGCAGCTTTAGGGACAGGGGTTCCTACGAGCAGTACTTC. Its protein is CASSFRDRGSYEQYF.

This rearrangement joins TRBV27 to TRBJ1-1, with no clear D. The CDR3 has 16 amino acids. The V end was cut by 3 bases, the J end by 3 bases, with 17 bases between. Germline V lookup: CDR1 MNHEY, CDR2 SMNVEV (reference sequence). The CDR3 DNA is TGTGCCAGCAGTTTTCCCACAGAAAGGGAGGACACTGAAGCTTTCTTT. Translated: CASSFPTEREDTEAFF.

Regarding this clone: The same CDR3 is also encoded by other DNA sequences in this sample. The chain employs TRBV9 and TRBJ1-2, with D maybe TRBD1 (5 bases). Germline CDR1 is SGDLS and CDR2 is YYNGEE. Trimming stripped 2 bases from V and 8 bases from J, with 16 bases between. CDR3 size: 14 residues. The DNA of the CDR3 is TGTGCCAGCAGCGTGGGGGGTCCGCAGACCGGCTACACCTTC. Protein product: CASSVGGPQTGYTF.

The chain couples TRBV30 to TRBJ2-5; maybe TRBD2 (6 bases). Germline CDR1 and CDR2: GTSNPN and SVGIG (reference sequence). Deletions cut 4 bases from V and 0 bases from J, with 15 bases between. There are 15 residues in the CDR3. The DNA of the CDR3 is TGTGCCTGGACCCATGGCCGGGGGAACCAAGAGACCCAGTACTTC. Encoded protein: CAWTHGRGNQETQYF.

The chain has TRBV27 and TRBJ2-1, with D possibly being TRBD1 (7 bases). Trimming removed 5 bases at V and 1 base at J, with 12 bases between. The CDR3 totals 15 residues. Germline lookup yields CDR1 MNHEY and CDR2 SMNVEV (reference sequence). The CDR3 reads CASSDRAGSYNEQFF. The CDR3 DNA reads as TGTGCCAGCAGTGACAGGGCGGGGTCCTACAATGAGCAGTTCTTC.

The chain combines TRBV7-9 with TRBJ1-1; D may be TRBD1 (5 bases). The V end lost 1 base, the J end lost 8 bases, and 17 bases lay between the germline ends. This CDR3 has 15 amino acids. Per germline, CDR1 SEHNR and CDR2 FQNEAQ (reference sequence). The CDR3 nucleotides are TGTGCCAGCAGCTTAGTGGAGGCCCTGGGGCCGGAAGCTTTCTTT. Translating it yields CASSLVEALGPEAFF.

As concerns this clone: A junction boundary mismatches the germline segment, possibly from a read error. V usage is TRBV20-1 and J usage is TRBJ2-7; D is uncertain. The CDR3 sequence is 9 residues long. Germline CDR1 is DFQATT and CDR2 is SNEGSKA (reference sequence). The CDR3 protein is CSGIAEPYF. The CDR3, as DNA: TGCAGTGGAATTGCGGAGCCGTACTTC.

As to this clone: The sample contains more than one DNA sequence encoding this CDR3. This sequence joins TRBV9 and TRBJ1-1; 9 positions match TRBD1. V dropped 0 bases and J dropped 1; count of bases not matched to a gene: 1. CDR1 is SGDLS, CDR2 YYNGEE, per germline. This CDR3 region has 15 residues. The CDR3 sequence is CASSVEGQGNTEAFF. The CDR3 nucleotides read TGTGCCAGCAGCGTAGAGGGACAGGGGAACACTGAAGCTTTCTTT.

The V and J genes are TRBV7-9 and TRBJ1-6; D ambiguous. The germline gives CDR1 SEHNR, CDR2 FQNEAQ (reference sequence). With 5 bases removed from V and 0 bases from J, the gap between germline ends came to 14 bases. The CDR3 is 17 residues long. CDR3 DNA sequence: TGTGCCAGCAGCCAATGGACGGGGAGCTCCTATAATTCACCCCTCCACTTT. Protein sequence: CASSQWTGSSYNSPLHF.

The rearrangement uses TRBV7-9 and TRBJ2-1, with a possible D match to TRBD2 (6 bases). The germline gives CDR1 SEHNR, CDR2 FQNEAQ (reference sequence). Trimming shortened V by 5 bases and J by 5 bases, and 13 bases separated the two germline ends. The CDR3 covers 14 residues. CDR3 DNA: TGTGCCAGCAGCACCCGGACTACTGACAATGAGCAGTTCTTC. Translation: CASSTRTTDNEQFF.

The chain couples TRBV5-1 to TRBJ2-5; D gene unclear. The CDR3 totals 13 residues. The germline V gene has CDR1 SGHRS and CDR2 YFSETQ. Trimming pared 2 bases from V and 3 bases from J, leaving 8 bases between. CDR3: CASSLSPEETQYF. The CDR3 coding sequence is TGCGCCAGCAGCTTAAGTCCCGAAGAGACCCAGTACTTC.

This clone was picked up many times. Different DNA sequences within this sample yield the same CDR3. This sequence joins TRBV30 and TRBJ1-4; 8 positions match TRBD1. The CDR3 has 13 residues. The trim removed 0 bases at V and 7 bases at J, leaving 1 base unmatched. Germline V gene sequence: CDR1 GTSNPN, CDR2 SVGIG (reference sequence). CDR3 sequence reads: CAWSVQGGEKLFF. As DNA, the CDR3 is TGTGCCTGGAGTGTACAGGGGGGTGAAAAACTGTTTTTT.

A remark on this clone: This CDR3 is also generated by other DNA sequences in the sample. This chain uses TRBV29-1 with TRBJ1-1, with D unresolved. The CDR3 has 11 residues. Germline loops: CDR1 SQVTM, CDR2 ANQGSEA. The V gene lost 3 bases and the J gene lost 1 base, with 3 bases spanning the gap. CDR3 nucleotides: TGCAGCGTTGACCAGAACACTGAAGCTTTCTTT. Its translation: CSVDQNTEAFF.

This chain links TRBV9 with TRBJ2-1, with 12 bases that match TRBD2. Germline assignment: CDR1 SGDLS and CDR2 YYNGEE. The CDR3 runs 16 residues. The V segment lost 3 bases and the J segment 5 bases; nucleotides outside the gene matches: 6. CDR3 in amino acids: CASSGTSGALNNEQFF. The CDR3 DNA reads TGTGCCAGCAGCGGGACTAGCGGGGCCTTAAACAATGAGCAGTTCTTC. Supplemented by reference TRBV9 and TRBJ2-1, the full variable domain reads DSGVTQTPKHLITATGQRVTLRCSPRSGDLSVYWYQQSLDQGLQFLIQYYNGEERAKGNILERFSAQQFPDLHSELNLSSLELGDSALYFCASSGTSGALNNEQFFGPGTRLTVL.

The chain carries TRBV13 and TRBJ2-5, with 8 nucleotides matching TRBD1. The tail of the sequence fits TRBJ2-7 better, so the J call may be wrong. CDR3 size: 13 residues. The germline gives CDR1 PRHDT, CDR2 FYEKMQ (reference sequence). CDR3 protein: CASVMGRGREQYF. CDR3 coding DNA: TGTGCCAGCGTAATGGGCAGGGGGCGCGAGCAGTACTTC.